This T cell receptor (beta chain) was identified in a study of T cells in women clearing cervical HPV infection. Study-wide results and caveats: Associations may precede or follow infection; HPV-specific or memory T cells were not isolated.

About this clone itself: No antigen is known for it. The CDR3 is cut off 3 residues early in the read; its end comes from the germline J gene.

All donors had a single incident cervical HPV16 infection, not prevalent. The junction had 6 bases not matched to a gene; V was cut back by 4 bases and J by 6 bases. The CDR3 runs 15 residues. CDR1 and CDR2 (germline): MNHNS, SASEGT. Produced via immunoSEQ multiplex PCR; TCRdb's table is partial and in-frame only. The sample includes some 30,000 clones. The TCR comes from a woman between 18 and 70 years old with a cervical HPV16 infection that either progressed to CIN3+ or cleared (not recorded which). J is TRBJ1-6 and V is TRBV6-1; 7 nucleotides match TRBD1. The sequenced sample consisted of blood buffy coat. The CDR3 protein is CASSGNRGGNSPLHF. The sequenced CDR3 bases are TGTGCCAGCAGTGGAAACAGGGGCGGTAATTCACCC.